Only one count was recorded for the clone carrying this T cell receptor (beta chain). The data derive from a study of blood T cell repertoires in COVID-19. Looking at the study overall: The United States, Italy and Spain supplied acute and convalescent COVID-19 samples. PBMCs, B-cell-depleted T cells, or T cells were the source of the cDNA or gDNA that made up the material.

Per the original data handling: By means of reference gene primer amplification, nucleated cell counts were estimated. Only in-frame clones appear in the TCRdb table, and some are missing; sequencing was by immunoSEQ multiplex PCR. V, J and clone size are taken as reported in that table, and D and trimming were inferred from the DNA itself. Of 50,000 to 65,000 clones in the sample, more than 70% were seen once. Per germline, CDR1 MGHDK and CDR2 SYGVNS. The CDR3 sequence is 15 residues long. V gave up 5 bases and J gave up 5 bases, with 17 bases separating them. Material: peripheral blood. This receptor was taken from a human donor in a cohort sampled during active COVID-19. The chain uses TRBV25-1 and TRBJ2-3; TRBD2 might be the D (5 bases). The CDR3 sequence: CASSPIGILEDTQYF. The CDR3 bases are TGTGCCAGCAGTCCCATCGGGATTTTAGAAGATACGCAGTATTTT.